This T cell receptor beta chain comes out of a study of shared clonotypes between healthy human individuals (dated by TCRdb to the early 2020s). For context, the study as a whole: A few men and two women, aged 18 to 49 years, made up the cohort. To estimate repertoire size and how much clonotypes are shared between individuals, the study performed deep sequencing of blood TCR repertoires from 4 to 6 healthy adults. Different laboratories and diverse techniques were used to prepare libraries and sequence TCR repertoires, to increase sequencing depth and limit assay-specific biases. Leukapheresis yielded between about 0.94 and 9 billion PBMCs per donor. Paper-wide results and their limitations: The genetic and exposure-history diversity represented was limited by the small number of donors. Only blood was sampled, and tissue TCR repertoires likely differ from those in blood. Pairwise subsampling indicated that sequencing depth was expected to affect the degree of clonotype sharing among donors.

For this clone: No antigen is known for it. Qualities for individual bases were not recorded, and no much larger clone is one base off.

The donors were healthy, HIV-negative adults with no recently reported acute infections or vaccinations. Every donor was a Caucasian adult living in Nashville, Tennessee, USA. For unsorted samples, 70 million to 95 million PBMCs were counted, and genomic DNA was extracted using the QIAamp DNA Blood Mini kit. Blood was obtained by leukapheresis, after which PBMCs were separated by Ficoll-Histopaque density gradient centrifugation and cryopreserved in liquid nitrogen vapor phase. Using the deep immunoSEQ assay, multiplex PCR amplified TCR CDR3 regions from genomic DNA. Extracted genomic DNA from each cell subset was distributed evenly across all wells of several immunoSEQ 96-well plates, and each plate was treated as a replicate. For unsorted PBMC, around 290 ng of genomic DNA, equivalent to roughly 30,000 T cell genomes, went into each replicate PCR. Ten immunoSEQ deep assay plates were used to sequence the unsorted PBMC genomic DNA. Purified libraries were quantified with a Qubit 3.0 fluorometer, sized on a Bioanalyzer 2100, and re-quantified with the KAPA Library Quantification kit. Each immunoSEQ 96-well plate was sequenced on its own single-read 150-cycle Illumina NextSeq 550 flow cell. In the authors' own workflow: Because only junctional sequences without quality scores were contained in the immunoSEQ output, filtering matching that applied to full-length reads could not be performed. Sequences were annotated with PyIR, a Python wrapper for IgBLAST v1.9, and V/J genes and CDR3 were assigned using IMGT germline references. Reads with weak V/J assignments (E-value above 1e-6), missing CDR3, stop codons, out-of-frame junctions, or ambiguous translated residues were removed. A V3J clonotype was defined by an identical inferred V gene, J gene, and CDR3 amino acid sequence. Percentage overlap between repertoires was calculated by dividing the number of shared unique clonotypes by the size of the smaller repertoire. RTK rarefaction, the Chao1 estimator, and Recon v2.1 estimates of unobserved clonotypes were used to assess repertoire richness. Entries here come from immuneACCESS through TCRdb and include only in-frame sequences with V and J called. Some clones fail to appear in such tables; in the studies checked, an unresolved V gene covers under half of the shortfall, and the cause of the remainder is unknown. For V, J and clone size, that table is used; D and trimming come from the DNA. This sample comprises under 600,000 clones, about 75% of them detected only once. The ten largest clones add up to around 13% of the sample.

V loses 7 bases of germline sequence and J loses 8 bases, and the interval between the two ends is 23 bases. Inclusive of the bounding cysteine and phenylalanine, the CDR3 is 16 residues long. The kept DNA is CDR3 alone, 48 bases in frame from the first base. As encoded in the germline V gene, CDR1 is MDHEN while CDR2 is SYDVKM. The source is a woman aged 40 to 50 in good health. Some clones in this sample may be carry-over from other donors' samples. Recombination linked TRBV28 to TRBJ1-4, and the D gene may be TRBD1, 6 bases matching. Sequencing was performed on PBMCs. The CDR3 corresponds to CASTYPGGRGYEKLFF. The DNA sequence is as follows: TGTGCCAGCACATACCCGGGGGGCAGGGGATACGAAAAACTGTTTTTT.